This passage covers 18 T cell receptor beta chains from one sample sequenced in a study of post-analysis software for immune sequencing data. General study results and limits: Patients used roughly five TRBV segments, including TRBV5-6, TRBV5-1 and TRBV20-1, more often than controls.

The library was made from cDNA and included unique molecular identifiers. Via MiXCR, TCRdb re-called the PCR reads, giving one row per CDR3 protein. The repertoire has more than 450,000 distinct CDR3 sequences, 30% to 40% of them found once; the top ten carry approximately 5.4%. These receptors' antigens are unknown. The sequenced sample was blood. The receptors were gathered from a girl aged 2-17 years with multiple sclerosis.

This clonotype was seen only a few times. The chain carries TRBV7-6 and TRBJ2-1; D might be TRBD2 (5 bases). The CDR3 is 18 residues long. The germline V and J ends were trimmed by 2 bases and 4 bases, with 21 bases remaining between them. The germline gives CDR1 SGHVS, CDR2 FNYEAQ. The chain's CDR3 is CASSLTLGVGREYNEQFF. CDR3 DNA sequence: TGTGCCAGCAGCTTAACCCTAGGAGTGGGTCGGGAATACAATGAGCAGTTCTTC.

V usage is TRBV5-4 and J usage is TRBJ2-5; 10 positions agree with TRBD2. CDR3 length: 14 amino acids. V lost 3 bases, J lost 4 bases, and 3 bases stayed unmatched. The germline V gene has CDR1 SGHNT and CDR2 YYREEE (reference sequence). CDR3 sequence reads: CASSSGTSVETQYF. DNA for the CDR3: TGTGCCAGCAGCTCAGGGACTAGCGTAGAGACCCAGTACTTC.

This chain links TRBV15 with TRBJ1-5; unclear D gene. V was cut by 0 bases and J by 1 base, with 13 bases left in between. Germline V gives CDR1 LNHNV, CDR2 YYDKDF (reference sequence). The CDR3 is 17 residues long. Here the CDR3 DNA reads TGTGCCACCAGCAGAGATTTTGGTTCCGAGAGCAATCAGCCCCAGCATTTT. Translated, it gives CATSRDFGSESNQPQHF.

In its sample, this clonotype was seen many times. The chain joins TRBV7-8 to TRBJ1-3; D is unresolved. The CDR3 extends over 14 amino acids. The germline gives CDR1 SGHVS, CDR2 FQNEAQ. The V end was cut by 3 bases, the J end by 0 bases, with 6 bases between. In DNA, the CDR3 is TGTGCCAGCAGCTTGGGCGACTCTGGAAACACCATATATTTT. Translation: CASSLGDSGNTIYF.

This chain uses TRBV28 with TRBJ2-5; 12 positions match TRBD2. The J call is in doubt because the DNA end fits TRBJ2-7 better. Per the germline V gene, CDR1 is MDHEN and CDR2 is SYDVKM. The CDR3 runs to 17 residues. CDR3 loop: CASSLWASGGDTYEQYF. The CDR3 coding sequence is TGTGCCAGCAGTTTATGGGCTAGCGGGGGGGATACCTACGAGCAGTACTTC.

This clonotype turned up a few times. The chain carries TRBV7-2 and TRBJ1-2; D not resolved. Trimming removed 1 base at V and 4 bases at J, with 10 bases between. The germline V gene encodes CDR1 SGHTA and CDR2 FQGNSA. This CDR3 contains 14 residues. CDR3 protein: CASSLVGQVYGYTF. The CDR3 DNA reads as TGTGCCAGCAGCTTAGTAGGGCAGGTCTATGGCTACACCTTC.

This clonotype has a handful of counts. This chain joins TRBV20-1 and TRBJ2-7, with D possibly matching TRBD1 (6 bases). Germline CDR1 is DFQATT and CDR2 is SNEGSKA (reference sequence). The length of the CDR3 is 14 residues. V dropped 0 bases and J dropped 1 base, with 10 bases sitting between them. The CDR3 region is CSARDEDRSYEQYF. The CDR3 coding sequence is TGCAGTGCTAGAGATGAGGACAGATCCTACGAGCAGTACTTC.

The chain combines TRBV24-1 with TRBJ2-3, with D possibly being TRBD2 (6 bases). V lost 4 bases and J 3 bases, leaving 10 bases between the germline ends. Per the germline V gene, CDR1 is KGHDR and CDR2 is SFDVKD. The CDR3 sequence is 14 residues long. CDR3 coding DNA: TGTGCCACCAGTGAGACGGGGGAAACAGATACGCAGTATTTT. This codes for CATSETGETDTQYF.

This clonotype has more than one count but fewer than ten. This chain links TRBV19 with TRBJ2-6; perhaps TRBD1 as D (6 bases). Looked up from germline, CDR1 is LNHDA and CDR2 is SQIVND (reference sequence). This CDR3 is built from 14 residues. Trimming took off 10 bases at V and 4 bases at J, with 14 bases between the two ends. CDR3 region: CATSDSSGANVLTF. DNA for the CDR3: TGTGCCACTTCGGACAGTTCCGGGGCCAACGTCCTGACTTTC.

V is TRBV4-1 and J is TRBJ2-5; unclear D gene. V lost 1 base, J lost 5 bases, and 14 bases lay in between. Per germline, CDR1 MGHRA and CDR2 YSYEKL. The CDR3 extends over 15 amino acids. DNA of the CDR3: TGCGCCAGCAGCCAAGTGGAGACATCTGCTGAGACCCAGTACTTC. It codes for CASSQVETSAETQYF.

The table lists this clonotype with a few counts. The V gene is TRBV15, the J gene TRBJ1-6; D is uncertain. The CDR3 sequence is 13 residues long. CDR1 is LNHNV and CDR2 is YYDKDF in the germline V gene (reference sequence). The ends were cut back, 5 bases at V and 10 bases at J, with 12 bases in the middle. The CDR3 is CATSRVLGSPLHF. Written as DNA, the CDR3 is TGTGCCACCAGCCGAGTCCTGGGCTCACCCCTCCACTTT. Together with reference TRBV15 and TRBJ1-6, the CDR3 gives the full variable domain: DAMVIQNPRYQVTQFGKPVTLSCSQTLNHNVMYWYQQKSSQAPKLLFHYYDKDFNNEADTPDNFQSRRPNTSFCFLDIRSPGLGDTAMYLCATSRVLGSPLHFGNGTRLTVT.

As DNA, the CDR3 is TGTGCCAGCAGTTACTTTTCCACCTACAATGAGCAGTTCTTC. Residues: CASSYFSTYNEQFF. The chain has TRBV6-6 and TRBJ2-1; D is undetermined. CDR1 MNHNY and CDR2 SVGAGI come from the germline V gene (reference sequence). The CDR3 covers 14 residues. Between the trimmed V and J ends, which lost 1 base and 2 bases, there was a span of 6 bases.

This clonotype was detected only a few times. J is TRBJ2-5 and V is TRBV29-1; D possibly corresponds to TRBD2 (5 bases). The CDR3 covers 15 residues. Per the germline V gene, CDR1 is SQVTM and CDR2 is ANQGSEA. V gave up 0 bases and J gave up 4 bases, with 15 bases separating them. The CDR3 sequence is CSVEDRTQGGETQYF. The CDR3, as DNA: TGCAGCGTTGAAGATCGGACCCAAGGAGGAGAGACCCAGTACTTC.

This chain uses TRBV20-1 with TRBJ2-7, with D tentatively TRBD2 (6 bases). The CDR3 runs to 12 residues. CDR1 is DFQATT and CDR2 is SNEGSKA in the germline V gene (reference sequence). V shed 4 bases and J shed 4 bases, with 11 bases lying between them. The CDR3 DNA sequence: TGCAGTGCTACTCCGGAGGGGTACGAGCAGTACTTC. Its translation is CSATPEGYEQYF.

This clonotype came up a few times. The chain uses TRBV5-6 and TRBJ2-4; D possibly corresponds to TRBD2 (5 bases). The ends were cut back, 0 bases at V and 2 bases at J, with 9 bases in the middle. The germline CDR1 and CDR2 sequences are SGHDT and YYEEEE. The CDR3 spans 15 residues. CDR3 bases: TGTGCCAGCAGCTTGGCTCCGGGGTCCAAAAACATTCAGTACTTC. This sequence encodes CASSLAPGSKNIQYF.

CDR3 region: CASSFTSGGSEQFF. DNA of the CDR3: TGTGCCAGCAGTTTTACTAGCGGGGGCTCTGAGCAGTTCTTC. The genes are TRBV12-3 or TRBV12-4 and TRBJ2-1; TRBD2 matches at 11 bases. Trimming took 3 bases from V and 9 from J; bases not matched to a gene: 4. This CDR3 contains 14 residues.

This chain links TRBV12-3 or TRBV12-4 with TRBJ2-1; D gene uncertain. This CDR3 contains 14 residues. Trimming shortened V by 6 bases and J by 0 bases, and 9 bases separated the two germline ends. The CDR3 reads CASRRSSSYNEQFF. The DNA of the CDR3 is TGTGCCAGCAGGAGGTCGAGCTCCTACAATGAGCAGTTCTTC.

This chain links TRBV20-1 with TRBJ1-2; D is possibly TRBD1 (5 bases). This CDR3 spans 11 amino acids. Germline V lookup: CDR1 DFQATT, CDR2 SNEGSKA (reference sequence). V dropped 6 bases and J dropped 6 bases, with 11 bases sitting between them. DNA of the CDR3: TGCAGTGCGAGGGGTTTGGATGGCTACACCTTC. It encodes CSARGLDGYTF.